This T cell receptor (beta chain) was identified during a study of T cell responses to AZD1222 COVID-19 vaccine. Study background: Second-dose schedules of about 4 or about 12 weeks were combined.

The data were produced by immunoSEQ multiplex PCR, yet TCRdb's version contains in-frame clones alone and is incomplete. The data contain 150,000 or so clones, about 93% of them singletons. The study's findings and limits: Spike-specific TCR breadth and depth rose after two AZD1222 doses. Most donors were white British, females outnumbered males, and clonal diversity was possibly underestimated. CD4 TCRs associated with vaccination spanned spike, dominating at 160-218 and 743-854.

CDR1 and CDR2 from the germline V gene are SGDLS and YYNGEE. The CDR3 length is 14 residues. V shed 4 bases and J shed 8 bases, with 16 bases lying between them. A note on this clone: What it binds is not known.

Source: peripheral blood, taken on day 0 of AZD1222 vaccination. The sequence was collected from an adult in good health. The V gene is TRBV9, the J gene TRBJ2-1; D is unresolved. This CDR3 is CASSSRLAGDEQFF. The CDR3, as DNA: TGTGCCAGCAGCTCCAGGTTAGCTGGGGATGAGCAGTTCTTC.